These 7 T cell receptor beta chains were all obtained from the same sample, sequenced in a study of cytomegalovirus exposure and HLA in healthy donors. Both 60 Vbeta primers and 13 Jbeta primers went into the PCR. Sequencing used immunoSEQ multiplex PCR; TCRdb keeps in-frame clones, though not all of them. Found here are fewer than 200,000 clones, over 70% of them singletons; the top ten hold 0.5% to 0.55%. The sample comprised PBMCs. The source of these receptors is a woman between 45 and 65 years old in good health and CMV-seronegative.

This chain joins TRBV11-3 and TRBJ2-2; 11 bases are shared with TRBD2. The length of the CDR3 is 18 residues. Germline values: CDR1 SGHNT, CDR2 YENEEA. The V gene end was trimmed by 4 bases and the J gene end by 6 bases; junction bases not matched to a gene: 13. This CDR3 is CASSSRAGTSGVPGELFF. CDR3 bases: TGTGCCAGCAGCTCCAGGGCCGGGACTAGCGGCGTTCCCGGGGAGCTGTTTTTT.

This rearrangement joins TRBV9 to TRBJ2-5, with D possibly TRBD1 on 6 matching bases. Trimming left V 0 bases short and J 8 bases short, with 14 bases between. This CDR3 comprises 14 residues. Germline V gene sequence: CDR1 SGDLS, CDR2 YYNGEE. In nucleotides, the CDR3 is TGTGCCAGCAGCGTAGCATCAGGGGAAGGAACCCAGTACTTC. Translating it yields CASSVASGEGTQYF.

The rearrangement links TRBV6-5 to TRBJ2-7; 11 bases are shared with TRBD1. The germline V gene encodes CDR1 MNHEY and CDR2 SVGAGI. There are 12 residues in the CDR3. The CDR3 coding sequence is TGTGGGGGGACAGGGGGGAACCACGAGCAGTACTTC. Protein product: CGGTGGNHEQYF.

This clone was found a few times. The chain combines TRBV28 with TRBJ1-5; 8 bases are shared with TRBD1. The trim removed 5 bases at V and 4 bases at J, leaving 13 bases unmatched. The CDR3 is 17 amino acids. CDR1 is MDHEN, CDR2 SYDVKM, per germline. In nucleotides, the CDR3 is TGTGCCAGCAGTCACCCCCCCGGACAGGGAGGAAATCAGCCCCAGCATTTT. Protein sequence: CASSHPPGQGGNQPQHF.

The chain employs TRBV30 and TRBJ1-2, with D possibly TRBD1 on 6 matching bases. From germline, CDR1 is GTSNPN and CDR2 SVGIG (reference sequence). V lost 5 bases, J lost 4 bases, and 14 bases lay in between. The CDR3 is made up of 13 amino acids. This CDR3 is CAWSLGTLYGYTF. DNA of the CDR3: TGTGCCTGGTCCTTAGGGACACTCTATGGCTACACCTTC. Full variable domain (missing parts from reference TRBV30 and TRBJ1-2): SQTIHQWPATLVQPVGSPLSLECTVEGTSNPNLYWYRQAAGRGLQLLFYSVGIGQISSEVPQNLSASRPQDRQFILSSKKLLLSDSGFYLCAWSLGTLYGYTFGSGTRLTVV.

The CDR3, as DNA: TGTGCCAGCAGTCCGCAACAGGGGGCCCGGGAGCTGTTTTTT. It encodes CASSPQQGARELFF. The J gene is TRBJ2-2, the V gene TRBV27, with TRBD1 matching over 9 bases. Germline V lookup: CDR1 MNHEY, CDR2 SMNVEV (reference sequence). Germline trimming cut 5 bases from V and 9 bases from J; bases unmatched to any gene: 7. The CDR3 has 14 residues.

This clone has more than one count but fewer than ten. The V call is TRBV7-8, the J call TRBJ1-1; D is uncertain. V lost 3 bases and J lost 4, with 12 bases in between. Germline CDR1 and CDR2: SGHVS and FQNEAQ. The CDR3 is 14 residues long. In DNA form, the CDR3 reads TGTGCCAGCAGCTTGAAGTTGAGAGGCACTGAAGCTTTCTTT. Protein product: CASSLKLRGTEAFF.